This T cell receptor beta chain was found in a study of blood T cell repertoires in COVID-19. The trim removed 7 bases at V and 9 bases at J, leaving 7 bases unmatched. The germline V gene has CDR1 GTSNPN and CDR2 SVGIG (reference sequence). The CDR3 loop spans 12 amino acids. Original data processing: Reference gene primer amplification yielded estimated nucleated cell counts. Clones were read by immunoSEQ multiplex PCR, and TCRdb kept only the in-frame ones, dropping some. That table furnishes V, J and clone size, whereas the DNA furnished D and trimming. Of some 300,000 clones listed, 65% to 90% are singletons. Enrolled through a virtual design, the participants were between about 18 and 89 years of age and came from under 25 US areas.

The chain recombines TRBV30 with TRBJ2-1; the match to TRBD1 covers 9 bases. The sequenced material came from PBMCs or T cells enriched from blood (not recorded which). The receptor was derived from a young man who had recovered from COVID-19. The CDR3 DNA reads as TGTGCCTTGGGACAGGGTTGGGGTGAGCAGTTCTTC. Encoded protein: CALGQGWGEQFF.